Listed here is a single TCR beta chain. With 3 bases removed from V and 7 bases from J, the gap between germline ends came to 13 bases. This CDR3 spans 14 amino acids. This entry is derived from a study of CD8 T cells in Susac syndrome. Random hexamers were used to reverse transcribe the RNA input (about 0.5 to 1 ug). TCRdb independently ran MiXCR on the immunoSEQ multiplex PCR reads; one entry per CDR3 protein. This table holds 150,000 to 190,000 distinct CDR3 sequences, around 95% found once. The chain combines TRBV23-1 with TRBJ1-5; perhaps TRBD1 as D (5 bases). TRBV23-1 is assigned to the ORF class and has an uncertain function. The origin of this receptor is a human donor with multiple sclerosis. Sequenced input: CD8+ T cells from PBMCs. The CDR3 loop reads CASSQGRGGQPQHF. In nucleotides, the CDR3 is TGCGCCAGCAGTCAGGGAAGGGGAGGGCAGCCCCAGCATTTT.